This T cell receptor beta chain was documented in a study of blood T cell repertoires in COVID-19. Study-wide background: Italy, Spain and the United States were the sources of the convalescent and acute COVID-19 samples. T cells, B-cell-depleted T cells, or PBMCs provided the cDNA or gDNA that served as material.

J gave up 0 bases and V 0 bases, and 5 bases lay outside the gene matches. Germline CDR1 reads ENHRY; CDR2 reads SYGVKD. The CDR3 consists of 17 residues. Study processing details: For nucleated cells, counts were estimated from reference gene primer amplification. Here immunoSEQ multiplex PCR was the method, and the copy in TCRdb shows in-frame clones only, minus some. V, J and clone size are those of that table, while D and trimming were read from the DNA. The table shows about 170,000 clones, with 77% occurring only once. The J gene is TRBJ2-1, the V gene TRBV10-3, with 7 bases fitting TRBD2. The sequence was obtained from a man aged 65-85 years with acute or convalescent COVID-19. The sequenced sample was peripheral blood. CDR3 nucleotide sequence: TGTGCCATCAGTGAGTCAAGCGGGATTAGCTCCTACAATGAGCAGTTCTTC. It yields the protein CAISESSGISSYNEQFF.